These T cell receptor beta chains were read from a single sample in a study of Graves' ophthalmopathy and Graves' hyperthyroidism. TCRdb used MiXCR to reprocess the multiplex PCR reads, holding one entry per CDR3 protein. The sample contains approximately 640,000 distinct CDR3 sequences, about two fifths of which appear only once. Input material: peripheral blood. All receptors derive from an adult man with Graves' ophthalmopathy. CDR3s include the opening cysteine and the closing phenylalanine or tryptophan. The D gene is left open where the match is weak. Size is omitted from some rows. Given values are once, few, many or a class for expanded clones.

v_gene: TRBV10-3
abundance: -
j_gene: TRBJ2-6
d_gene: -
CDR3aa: CASTSKGAGAGANVLTF
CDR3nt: TGTGCCAGCACGTCCAAAGGGGCAGGAGCTGGGGCCAACGTCCTGACTTTC

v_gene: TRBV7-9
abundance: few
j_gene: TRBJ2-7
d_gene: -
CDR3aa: CASSPRGAGEQYF
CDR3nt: TGTGCCAGCTCCCCCCGGGGAGCAGGCGAGCAGTACTTC

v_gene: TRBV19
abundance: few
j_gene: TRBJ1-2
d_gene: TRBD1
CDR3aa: CASSIPDRENYGYTF
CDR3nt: TGTGCCAGTAGTATCCCGGACAGGGAAAACTATGGCTACACCTTC

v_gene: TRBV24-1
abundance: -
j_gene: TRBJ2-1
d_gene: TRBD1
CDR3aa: CATSDPDRANEQFF
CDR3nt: TGTGCCACCAGTGACCCGGACAGGGCAAATGAGCAGTTCTTC

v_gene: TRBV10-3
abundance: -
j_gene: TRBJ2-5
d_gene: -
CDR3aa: CASSYSTTKETQYF
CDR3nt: TGTGCCAGCAGTTACTCGACTACTAAAGAGACCCAGTACTTC

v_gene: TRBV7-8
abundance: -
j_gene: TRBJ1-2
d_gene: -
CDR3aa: CASSQNSGRLVYGYTF
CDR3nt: TGCGCCAGCAGCCAAAATAGCGGGCGGCTCGTCTATGGCTACACCTTC

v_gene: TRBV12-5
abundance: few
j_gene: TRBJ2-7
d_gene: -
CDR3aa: CASRPAGHRYEQYF
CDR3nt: TGTGCCAGCAGACCGGCGGGGCATAGGTACGAGCAGTACTTC

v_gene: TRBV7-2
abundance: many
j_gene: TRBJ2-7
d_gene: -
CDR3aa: CASSLRLGDEQYF
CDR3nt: TGTGCCAGCAGCCTAAGGCTAGGGGACGAGCAGTACTTC

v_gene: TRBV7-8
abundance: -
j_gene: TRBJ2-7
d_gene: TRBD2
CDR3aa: CASSRSTSGTQYF
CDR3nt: TGTGCCAGCAGCCGGTCGACTAGCGGGACGCAGTACTTC

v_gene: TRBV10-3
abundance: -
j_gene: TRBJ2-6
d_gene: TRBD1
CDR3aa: CAISESGQGAGANVLTF
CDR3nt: TGTGCCATCAGTGAGTCGGGGCAGGGGGCCGGGGCCAACGTCCTGACTTTC

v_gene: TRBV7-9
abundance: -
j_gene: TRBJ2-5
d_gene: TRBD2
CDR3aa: CASSTGLAGQGTQYF
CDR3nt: TGTGCCAGCAGCACTGGACTAGCGGGGCAAGGGACCCAGTACTTC

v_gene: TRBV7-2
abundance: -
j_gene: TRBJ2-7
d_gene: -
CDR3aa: CASSFGTEAYEQYF
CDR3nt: TGTGCCAGCAGCTTCGGGACCGAAGCCTACGAGCAGTACTTC

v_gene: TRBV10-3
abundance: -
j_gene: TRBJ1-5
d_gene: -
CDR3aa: CAISLEVQETQHF
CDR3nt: TGTGCCATCAGTCTTGAAGTCCAAGAGACCCAGCATTTT

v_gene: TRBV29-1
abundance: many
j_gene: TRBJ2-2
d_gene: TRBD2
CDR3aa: CSVGLAGEPNTGELFF
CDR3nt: TGCAGCGTTGGTCTAGCGGGGGAGCCGAACACCGGGGAGCTGTTTTTT

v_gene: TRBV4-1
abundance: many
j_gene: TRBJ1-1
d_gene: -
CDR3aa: CASSTEPGGTEAFF
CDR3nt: TGCGCCAGCAGCACGGAACCGGGTGGCACTGAAGCTTTCTTT

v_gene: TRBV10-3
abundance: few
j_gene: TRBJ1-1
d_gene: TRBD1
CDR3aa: CASSHRGRGEAFF
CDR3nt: TGTGCCAGCAGTCACAGGGGTAGAGGTGAAGCTTTCTTT

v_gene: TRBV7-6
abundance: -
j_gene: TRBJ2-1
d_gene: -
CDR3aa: CASSPFGGSEYNEQFF
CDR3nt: TGTGCCAGCAGCCCCTTTGGGGGATCCGAATACAATGAGCAGTTCTTC

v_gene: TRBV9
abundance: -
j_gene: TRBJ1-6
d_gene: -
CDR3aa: CASSVVSNNSPLHF
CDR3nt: TGTGCCAGCAGCGTAGTCAGCAACAATTCACCCCTCCACTTT

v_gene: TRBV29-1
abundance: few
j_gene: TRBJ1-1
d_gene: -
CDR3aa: CSLTVNTEAFF
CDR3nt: TGCAGCTTGACAGTGAACACTGAAGCTTTCTTT

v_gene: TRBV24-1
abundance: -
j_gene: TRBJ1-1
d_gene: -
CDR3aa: CATRVELWKGNTEAFF
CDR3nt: TGTGCCACCAGGGTAGAACTGTGGAAGGGGAACACTGAAGCTTTCTTT

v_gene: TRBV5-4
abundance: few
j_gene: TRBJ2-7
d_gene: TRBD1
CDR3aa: CACWDRSSYEQYF
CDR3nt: TGTGCCTGCTGGGACAGGAGCTCCTACGAGCAGTACTTC

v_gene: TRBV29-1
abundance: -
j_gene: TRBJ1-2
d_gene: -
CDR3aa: CSASQRRGGGGDNGYTF
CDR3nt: TGCAGTGCTTCCCAAAGGCGGGGGGGGGGCGGCGATAATGGCTACACCTTC

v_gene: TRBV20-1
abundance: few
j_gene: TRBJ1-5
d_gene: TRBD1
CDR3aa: CSAMGQNSNQPQHF
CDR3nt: TGCAGTGCAATGGGACAGAATAGCAATCAGCCCCAGCATTTT

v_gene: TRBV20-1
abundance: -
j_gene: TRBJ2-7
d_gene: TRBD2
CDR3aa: CSARDQGLVSYEQYF
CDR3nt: TGCAGTGCTAGAGATCAGGGACTAGTCTCCTACGAGCAGTACTTC

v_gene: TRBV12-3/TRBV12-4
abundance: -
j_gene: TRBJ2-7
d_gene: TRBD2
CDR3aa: CAGSITSGGIPYEQYF
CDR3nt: TGTGCCGGCAGTATTACTAGCGGGGGGATACCCTACGAGCAGTACTTC

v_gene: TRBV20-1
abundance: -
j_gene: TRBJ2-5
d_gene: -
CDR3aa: CSLRLQETQYF
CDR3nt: TGCAGTTTAAGGTTGCAAGAGACCCAGTACTTC

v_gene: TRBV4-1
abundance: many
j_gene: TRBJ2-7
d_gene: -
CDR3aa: CASSPGLLGEQYF
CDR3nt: TGCGCCAGCAGCCCGGGCCTGTTGGGGGAGCAGTACTTC

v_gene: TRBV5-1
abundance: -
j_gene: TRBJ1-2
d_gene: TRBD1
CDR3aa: CASSAGTGIDGYTF
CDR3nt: TGCGCCAGCAGCGCCGGGACAGGGATCGATGGCTACACCTTC

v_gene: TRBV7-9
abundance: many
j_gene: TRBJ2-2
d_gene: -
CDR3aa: CASRPEGQLLTGELFF
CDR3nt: TGTGCCAGCAGACCGGAAGGACAGCTACTAACCGGGGAGCTGTTTTTT

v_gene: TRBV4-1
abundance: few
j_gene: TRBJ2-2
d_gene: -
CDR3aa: CASSQVPGPMNTGELFF
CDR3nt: TGCGCCAGCAGCCAAGTTCCGGGACCAATGAACACCGGGGAGCTGTTTTTT

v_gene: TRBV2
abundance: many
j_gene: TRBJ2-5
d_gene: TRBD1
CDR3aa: CASSQGTAQETQYF
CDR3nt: TGTGCCAGCAGTCAGGGGACAGCCCAAGAGACCCAGTACTTC

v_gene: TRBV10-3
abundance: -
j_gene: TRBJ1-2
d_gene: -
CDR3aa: CAISESTRSYTF
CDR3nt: TGTGCCATCAGTGAGTCGACTAGGAGCTACACCTTC

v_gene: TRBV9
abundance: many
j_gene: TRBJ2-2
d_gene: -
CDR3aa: CASSVLGQNTGELFF
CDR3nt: TGTGCCAGCAGCGTTCTGGGACAGAACACCGGGGAGCTGTTTTTT

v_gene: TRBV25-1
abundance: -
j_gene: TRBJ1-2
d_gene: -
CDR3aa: CASSYAGGESYTF
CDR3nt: TGTGCCAGCAGTTACGCGGGGGGAGAAAGCTACACCTTC

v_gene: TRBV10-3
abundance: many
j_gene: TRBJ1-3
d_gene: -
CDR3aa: CAAGGNSDSGNTIYF
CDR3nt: TGTGCCGCTGGCGGGAACAGCGACTCTGGAAACACCATATATTTT

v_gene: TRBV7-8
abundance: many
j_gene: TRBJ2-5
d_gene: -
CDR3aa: CASSSGEGFGETQYF
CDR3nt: TGTGCCAGCAGCTCCGGAGAGGGGTTCGGGGAGACCCAGTACTTC

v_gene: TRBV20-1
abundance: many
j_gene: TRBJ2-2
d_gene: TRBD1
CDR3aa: CSAPADRATGELFF
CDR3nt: TGCAGTGCTCCTGCGGACAGGGCCACCGGGGAGCTGTTTTTT

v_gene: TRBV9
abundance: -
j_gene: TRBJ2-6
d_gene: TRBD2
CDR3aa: CASSVGAGGANVLTF
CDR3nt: TGTGCCAGCAGCGTAGGTGCGGGGGGCGCCAACGTCCTGACTTTC

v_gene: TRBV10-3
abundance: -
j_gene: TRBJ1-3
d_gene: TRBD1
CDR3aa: CASSYTTGVGNTIYF
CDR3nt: TGTGCCAGCAGTTATACGACAGGGGTCGGAAACACCATATATTTT

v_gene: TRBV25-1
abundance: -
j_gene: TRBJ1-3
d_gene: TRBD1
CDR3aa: CAWSGGQGITGNTIYF
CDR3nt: TGTGCCTGGAGTGGAGGACAGGGGATTACTGGAAACACCATATATTTT

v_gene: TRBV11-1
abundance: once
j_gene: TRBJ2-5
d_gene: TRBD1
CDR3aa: CASSLVSPGGVVSAQETQYF
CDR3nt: TGTGCCAGCAGCTTAGTTTCCCCAGGGGGCGTTGTGTCCGCCCAAGAGACCCAGTACTTC

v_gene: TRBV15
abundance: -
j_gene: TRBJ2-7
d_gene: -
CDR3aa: CATSRGAGSSYEQYF
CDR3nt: TGTGCCACCAGCAGAGGGGCAGGGAGCTCCTACGAGCAGTACTTC

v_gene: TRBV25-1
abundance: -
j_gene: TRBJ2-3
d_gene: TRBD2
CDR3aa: CASSTGLAGATQYF
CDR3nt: TGTGCCAGCAGCACGGGACTAGCGGGAGCTACGCAGTATTTT

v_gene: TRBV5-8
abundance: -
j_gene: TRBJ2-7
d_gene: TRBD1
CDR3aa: CASSLSGTGGFEQYF
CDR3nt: TGCGCCAGCAGCTTGAGTGGGACAGGGGGTTTCGAGCAGTACTTC

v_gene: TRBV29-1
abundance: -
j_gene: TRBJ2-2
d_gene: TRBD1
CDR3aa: CSVVLGDRGKDRVVGELFF
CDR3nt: TGCAGCGTTGTATTAGGGGACAGGGGGAAGGATCGCGTTGTCGGCGAGCTGTTTTTT

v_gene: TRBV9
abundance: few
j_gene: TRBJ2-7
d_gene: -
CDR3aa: CASSASGQTSYEQYF
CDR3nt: TGTGCCAGCAGCGCCTCAGGACAAACCTCCTACGAGCAGTACTTC

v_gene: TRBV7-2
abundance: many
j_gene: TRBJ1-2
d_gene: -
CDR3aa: CASSLYLEGSGYTF
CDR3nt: TGTGCCAGCAGCTTATATCTTGAGGGGAGTGGCTACACCTTC

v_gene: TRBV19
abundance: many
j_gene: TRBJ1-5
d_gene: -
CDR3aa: CASSIALDQPQHF
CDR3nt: TGTGCCAGTAGTATAGCCCTGGATCAGCCCCAGCATTTT

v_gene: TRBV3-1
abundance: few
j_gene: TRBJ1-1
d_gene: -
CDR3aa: CASSPPTGEAFF
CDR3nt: TGTGCCAGCAGCCCGCCGACAGGAGAGGCTTTCTTT

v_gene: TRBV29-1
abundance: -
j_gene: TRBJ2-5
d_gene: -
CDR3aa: CSVVSRLAGTQYF
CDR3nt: TGCAGCGTTGTGAGTCGGCTGGCTGGGACCCAGTACTTC

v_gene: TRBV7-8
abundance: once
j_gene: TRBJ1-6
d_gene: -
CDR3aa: CASSSIPTARLHF
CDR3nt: TGTGCCAGCAGCTCCATCCCTACAGCACGCCTCCACTTT

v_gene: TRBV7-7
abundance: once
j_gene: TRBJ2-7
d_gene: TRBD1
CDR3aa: CASRDRGQSEQYF
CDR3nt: TGTGCTAGCCGCGACAGGGGGCAGAGCGAGCAGTACTTC

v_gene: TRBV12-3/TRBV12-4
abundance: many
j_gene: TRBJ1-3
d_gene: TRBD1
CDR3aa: CASSSGQGMHTIYF
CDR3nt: TGTGCCAGCAGCTCAGGACAGGGGATGCACACCATATATTTT